This TCR beta chain was recorded in a study of immune evolution from preneoplasia to lung adenocarcinoma. Trimming took 3 bases from V and 4 from J, leaving 3 bases between them. The CDR3 extends over 12 amino acids. Per germline, CDR1 SNHLY and CDR2 FYNNEI. Using immunoSEQ multiplex PCR, the repertoire was profiled, and TCRdb retains in-frame clones only, with some absent. The table records about 4,900 clones, 88% of them present only once. The TCR was taken from a person aged 65 to 85 with lung adenocarcinoma. V is TRBV2 and J is TRBJ2-2; D is uncertain. What was sequenced was FFPE atypical adenomatous hyperplasia tissue from the lung. Stated subset: atypical adenomatous hyperplasia (AAH), lung preneoplasia. CDR3 sequence: CASSDTTGELFF. The CDR3 DNA reads as TGTGCCAGCAGTGACACCACCGGGGAGCTGTTTTTT.